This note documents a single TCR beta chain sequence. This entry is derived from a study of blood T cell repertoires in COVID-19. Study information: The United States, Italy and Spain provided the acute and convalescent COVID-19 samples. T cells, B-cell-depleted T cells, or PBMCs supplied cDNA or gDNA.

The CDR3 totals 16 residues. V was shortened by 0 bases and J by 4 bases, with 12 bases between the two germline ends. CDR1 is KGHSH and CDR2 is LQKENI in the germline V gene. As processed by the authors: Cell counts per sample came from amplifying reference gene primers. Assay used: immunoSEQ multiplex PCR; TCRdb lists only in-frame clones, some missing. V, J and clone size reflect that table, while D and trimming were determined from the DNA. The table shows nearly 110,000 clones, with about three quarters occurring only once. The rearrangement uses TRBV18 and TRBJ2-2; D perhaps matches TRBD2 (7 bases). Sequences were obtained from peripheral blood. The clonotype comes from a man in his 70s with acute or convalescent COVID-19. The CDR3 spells CASSPPGRGLTGELFF. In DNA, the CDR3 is TGTGCCAGCTCACCACCGGGGCGGGGGCTCACCGGGGAGCTGTTTTTT.